Presented here are 15 T cell receptor beta chains from one specimen sequenced in a study of blood T cell repertoires in COVID-19. The method was immunoSEQ multiplex PCR; TCRdb's version includes in-frame clones alone and lacks a portion of them. The sample holds about 240,000 clones, around 87% seen once. Sample: peripheral blood. All receptors derive from a woman in her fifties or sixties with COVID-19, enrolled during active disease.

The genes are TRBV5-6 and TRBJ1-4, with 11 bases aligning to TRBD1. Trimming cost V 4 bases and J 4 bases; bases outside gene matches: 6. The CDR3 has 16 amino acids. Germline CDR1 and CDR2: SGHDT and YYEEEE. The CDR3 sequence: CASSLGTGGFNEKLFF. The CDR3 coding sequence is TGTGCCAGCAGCCTCGGGACAGGGGGATTTAATGAAAAACTGTTTTTT.

The genes are TRBV28 and TRBJ1-6; 9 nucleotides align to TRBD1. Germline V lookup: CDR1 MDHEN, CDR2 SYDVKM. CDR3 length: 15 amino acids. V lost 6 bases to trimming and J lost 8 bases; unmatched junction nucleotides: 8. The CDR3 protein is CASSYPGQGYSPLHF. The CDR3 nucleotides read TGTGCCAGCAGCTATCCGGGACAGGGATATTCACCCCTCCACTTT.

CDR3 sequence reads: CASSIFRGGADGYTF. For the CDR3, the DNA is TGTGCCAGCAGCATCTTCCGGGGGGGCGCGGACGGCTACACCTTC. The chain joins TRBV9 to TRBJ1-2; D might be TRBD1 (6 bases). The germline gives CDR1 SGDLS, CDR2 YYNGEE. V was trimmed by 4 bases and J by 8 bases, leaving 21 bases between them. The CDR3 length is 15 residues.

The J gene is TRBJ2-7, the V gene TRBV2, with 12 bases identical to TRBD1. The CDR3 is 14 amino acids. V dropped 10 bases and J dropped 5; count of bases not matched to a gene: 9. Germline lookup yields CDR1 SNHLY and CDR2 FYNNEI. CDR3 region: CATGTGGVGNEQYF. The CDR3 DNA reads as TGTGCCACAGGGACAGGGGGCGTCGGGAACGAGCAGTACTTC.

This clone was seen a few times. The chain recombines TRBV18 with TRBJ2-4; 9 bases are a match to TRBD1. This CDR3 is built from 14 residues. V was clipped by 6 bases and J by 13 bases; unmatched bases: 13. Germline-derived CDR1 and CDR2 are KGHSH and LQKENI. The CDR3 loop is CASSPKSTGGTQYF. DNA of the CDR3: TGTGCCAGCTCGCCTAAAAGTACAGGGGGCACCCAGTACTTC.

The gene calls are TRBV24-1 and TRBJ2-7; D is undetermined. Germline values: CDR1 KGHDR, CDR2 SFDVKD. Trimming removed 7 bases from V and 2 bases from J, with 11 bases in between. The CDR3 is made up of 13 amino acids. The CDR3 protein is CATRPPGTYEQYV. CDR3 coding DNA: TGTGCCACCAGGCCCCCAGGAACCTACGAGCAGTACGTC.

The V call is TRBV18, the J call TRBJ1-2, with TRBD1 identical over 8 bases. This CDR3 has 15 amino acids. Germline V gives CDR1 KGHSH, CDR2 LQKENI. Trimming took 0 bases from V and 4 from J; bases not matched to a gene: 4. CDR3 coding DNA: TGTGCCAGCTCACCACCGACAGGGGATCGCTATGGCTACACCTTC. It codes for CASSPPTGDRYGYTF.

The J gene is TRBJ2-2, the V gene TRBV6-5, with a tentative D call TRBD1 (5 bases). CDR3 length equals 12 residues. Germline V gene data show CDR1 as MNHEY and CDR2 as SVGAGI. V lost 6 bases and J lost 8, with 10 bases in between. CDR3 in amino acids: CASRPTGGELFF. The CDR3 coding sequence is TGTGCCAGCAGACCCACAGGTGGGGAGCTGTTTTTT.

This clone has just a few counts. The rearrangement uses TRBV11-2 and TRBJ1-2, with 9 nucleotides matching TRBD1. Germline trimming cut 2 bases from V and 1 base from J; bases unmatched to any gene: 8. Germline-derived CDR1 and CDR2 are SGHAT and FQNNGV. CDR3 length: 17 residues. CDR3 protein: CASSLIRGQGINYGYTF. The CDR3 DNA reads as TGTGCCAGCAGCTTAATCCGTGGACAGGGGATTAACTATGGCTACACCTTC.

The V and J genes are TRBV13 and TRBJ2-1, with TRBD2 matching 16 bases. Germline V CDR1 and CDR2: PRHDT, FYEKMQ (reference sequence). The CDR3 covers 19 residues. V was pared by 1 base and J by 2 bases, with 5 bases of the junction left unmatched. CDR3 nucleotide sequence: TGTGCCAGCAGCTTAGAGGGACTAGCGGGGGGGTCCCCCTACAATGAGCAGTTCTTC. Amino acid sequence: CASSLEGLAGGSPYNEQFF.

Here the CDR3 DNA reads TGTGCCAGCAGTGAAGCGACAGTATACAATGAGCAGTTCTTC. Protein: CASSEATVYNEQFF. The chain joins TRBV6-1 to TRBJ2-1; possible D gene TRBD1, 5 bases. V lost 0 bases, J lost 4 bases, and 7 bases lay in between. CDR3 length equals 14 residues. Germline V gives CDR1 MNHNS, CDR2 SASEGT.

This chain's CDR3 is CASSEGGSFQANQPQHF. The CDR3 DNA follows: TGCGCCAGCAGTGAGGGGGGGTCCTTCCAGGCCAATCAGCCCCAGCATTTT. J is TRBJ1-5 and V is TRBV10-1; tentative D call: TRBD1 (5 bases). This CDR3 comprises 17 residues. Trimming took 2 bases from V and 3 from J, leaving 17 bases between them. Germline loops: CDR1 WNHNN, CDR2 SYGVQD (reference sequence).

This chain joins TRBV24-1 and TRBJ2-7; D is perhaps TRBD1 (6 bases). Per germline, CDR1 KGHDR and CDR2 SFDVKD. The CDR3 consists of 14 residues. The germline V and J ends were trimmed by 11 bases and 6 bases, with 22 bases remaining between them. CDR3 in amino acids: CASPGATSSLEQYV. CDR3 bases: TGTGCCAGTCCAGGGGCCACAAGTTCCCTCGAGCAGTACGTC.

This clone was observed once. The chain combines TRBV11-2 with TRBJ2-2, with D perhaps matching TRBD2 (5 bases). The V end lost 7 bases, the J end lost 2 bases, and 14 bases lay between the germline ends. The CDR3 totals 15 residues. Germline V gene lookup returns CDR1 SGHAT and CDR2 FQNNGV. CDR3: CASTLRGRNTGELFF. The CDR3 DNA follows: TGTGCCAGCACCCTAAGAGGGCGCAACACCGGGGAGCTGTTTTTT.

The chain couples TRBV28 to TRBJ2-2; perhaps TRBD2 as D (6 bases). CDR1 and CDR2 (germline): MDHEN, SYDVKM. The CDR3 contains 14 residues. V was shortened by 0 bases and J by 6 bases, with 8 bases between the two germline ends. CDR3 amino acids: CASSLWEGPGELFF. The CDR3, as DNA: TGTGCCAGCAGTTTATGGGAGGGACCCGGGGAGCTGTTTTTT. Combining the CDR3 with reference TRBV28 and TRBJ2-2 gives the whole variable domain DVKVTQSSRYLVKRTGEKVFLECVQDMDHENMFWYRQDPGLGLRLIYFSYDVKMKEKGDIPEGYSVSREKKERFSLILESASTNQTSMYLCASSLWEGPGELFFGEGSRLTVL.